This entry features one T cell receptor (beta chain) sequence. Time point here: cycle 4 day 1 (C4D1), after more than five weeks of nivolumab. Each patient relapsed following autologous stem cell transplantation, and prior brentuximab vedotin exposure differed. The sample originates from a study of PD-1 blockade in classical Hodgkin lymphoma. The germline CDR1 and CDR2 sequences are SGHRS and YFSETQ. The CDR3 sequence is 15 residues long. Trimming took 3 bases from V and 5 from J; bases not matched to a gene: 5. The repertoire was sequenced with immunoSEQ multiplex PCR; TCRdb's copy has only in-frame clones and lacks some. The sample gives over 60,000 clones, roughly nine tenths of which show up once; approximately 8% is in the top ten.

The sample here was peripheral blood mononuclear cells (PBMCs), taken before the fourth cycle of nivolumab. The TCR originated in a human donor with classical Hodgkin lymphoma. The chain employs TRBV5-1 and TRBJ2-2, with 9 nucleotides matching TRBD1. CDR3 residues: CASSWTGEGTGELFF. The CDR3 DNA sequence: TGCGCCAGCAGCTGGACAGGGGAGGGTACCGGGGAGCTGTTTTTT.